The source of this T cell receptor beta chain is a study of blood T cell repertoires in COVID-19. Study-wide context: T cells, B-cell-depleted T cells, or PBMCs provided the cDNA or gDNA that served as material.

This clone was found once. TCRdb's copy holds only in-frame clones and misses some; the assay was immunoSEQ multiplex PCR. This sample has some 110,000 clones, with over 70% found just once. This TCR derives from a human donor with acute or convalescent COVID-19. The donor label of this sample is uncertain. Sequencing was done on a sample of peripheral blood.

This CDR3 is CASKGSGANVLTF. The CDR3 coding sequence is TGTGCCAGTAAGGGGTCTGGGGCCAACGTCCTGACTTTC. The chain employs TRBV19 and TRBJ2-6, with D possibly TRBD1 on 5 matching bases. Germline V gives CDR1 LNHDA, CDR2 SQIVND (reference sequence). This CDR3 spans 13 amino acids. The V gene lost 7 bases and the J gene lost 1 base, with 5 bases spanning the gap.